This T cell receptor (beta chain) was observed in a study of shared clonotypes between healthy human individuals. V dropped 0 bases and J dropped 9 bases, with 15 bases sitting between them. Germline V CDR1 and CDR2: GTSNPN, SVGIG (reference sequence). The CDR3 spans 14 residues. The data were produced by immunoSEQ multiplex PCR, yet TCRdb's version contains in-frame clones alone and is incomplete. The data show around 2.5 million clones, 93% seen once. This clonotype originated in a man in his late teens or twenties in good health. Some clones in this sample may be carry-over from other donors' samples. Sequencing was carried out using naive CD4+ T cells from PBMCs. Indicated subset: CD45RA+ positively selected. The V and J genes are TRBV30 and TRBJ1-5; D gene unclear. CDR3 amino acids: CAWSVRLSGRPQHF. Here the CDR3 DNA reads TGTGCCTGGAGTGTACGCTTGTCAGGTCGGCCCCAGCATTTT.